A selection of T cell receptor beta chains follows, all from one sample in a study of blood T cells in healthy people across ages. TCRdb ran MiXCR on the 5' RACE reads and lists one entry per CDR3 protein. The sample lists some 560,000 distinct CDR3 sequences, approximately 26% occurring once. In addition, the sample was reused for a study of T cells of mothers and their children.

Specimen: blood. Source of these receptors: a boy aged 2 to 10 in good health. Each CDR3 is given with its conserved first and last residue. The D gene is left open where the match is weak. Clone sizes are given selectively: once, few, many, or a class where the clone is expanded.

NA	TRBV20-1	NA	TRBJ2-2	CSARDGQTGELFF	TGCAGTGCTAGAGATGGGCAGACCGGGGAGCTGTTTTTT
few	TRBV4-3	TRBD2	TRBJ2-3	CASSQGTSGSIDTQYF	TGCGCCAGCAGCCAGGGGACTAGCGGGAGTATCGATACGCAGTATTTT
few	TRBV6-6	NA	TRBJ1-4	CASTTTVATNEKLFF	TGTGCCAGCACCACGACAGTAGCAACTAATGAAAAACTGTTTTTT
NA	TRBV7-3	NA	TRBJ1-2	CASSPPGWSNGYTF	TGTGCCAGCAGCCCCCCCGGATGGAGCAATGGCTACACCTTC
few	TRBV11-2	NA	TRBJ1-2	CASSLEGSGYGYTF	TGTGCCAGCAGCTTAGAGGGCTCTGGCTATGGCTACACCTTC
NA	TRBV29-1	NA	TRBJ1-2	CSVDVGNYGYTF	TGCAGCGTTGATGTCGGAAACTATGGCTACACCTTC
NA	TRBV9	NA	TRBJ2-1	CASSVTPGANEQFF	TGTGCCAGCAGCGTCACCCCGGGGGCCAATGAGCAGTTCTTC
few	TRBV10-1	TRBD2	TRBJ2-1	CASSENLAGDYNEQFF	TGCGCCAGCAGCGAGAATCTAGCGGGAGATTACAATGAGCAGTTCTTC
NA	TRBV19	NA	TRBJ1-1	CASSMRGRENTEAFF	TGTGCCAGTAGTATGCGGGGACGAGAGAACACTGAAGCTTTCTTT
NA	TRBV29-1	NA	TRBJ1-1	CSVAGAGANTEAFF	TGCAGCGTCGCCGGGGCGGGGGCGAACACTGAAGCTTTCTTT
few	TRBV7-9	TRBD1	TRBJ1-4	CASTRDSNEKLFF	TGTGCCAGCACCAGGGACAGTAATGAAAAACTGTTTTTT
NA	TRBV15	TRBD1	TRBJ1-4	CATSRPQDRSWKLFF	TGTGCCACCAGCAGACCCCAGGACAGGTCGTGGAAACTGTTTTTT